A single sample gave rise to the 15 T cell receptor beta chains below, sequenced in a study of blood T cells in healthy people across ages. Primers used in a second PCR of roughly 6 to 12 cycles were a sample-barcoded 5' primer and a J-beta primer mix. One entry per CDR3 protein results from TCRdb running MiXCR on the 5' RACE reads. This table holds roughly 1.9 million distinct CDR3 sequences, about two fifths found once. Sequenced input: blood. Every receptor here comes from a human donor in good health.

V gene TRBV15 combines with J gene TRBJ2-1; TRBD1 agrees at 8 bases. The germline CDR1 and CDR2 sequences are LNHNV and YYDKDF (reference sequence). There are 18 residues in the CDR3. The V segment lost 1 base and the J segment 4 bases; nucleotides outside the gene matches: 12. CDR3 bases: TGTGCCACCAGCAGAGGGTGGGGCAGGGGGCTTTCATACAATGAGCAGTTCTTC. Translating gives CATSRGWGRGLSYNEQFF.

The chain combines TRBV7-2 with TRBJ1-5, with 12 nucleotides matching TRBD1. The germline gives CDR1 SGHTA, CDR2 FQGNSA. There are 16 residues in the CDR3. V was clipped by 5 bases and J by 4 bases; unmatched bases: 6. CDR3 sequence: CASSLGTGGRNQPQHF. The CDR3 DNA is TGTGCCAGCAGCCTAGGGACAGGGGGCCGGAATCAGCCCCAGCATTTT.

This clonotype came up a few times. The J gene is TRBJ1-2, the V gene TRBV6-5; D is uncertain. The CDR3 extends over 15 amino acids. V lost 6 bases and J 2 bases, leaving 16 bases between the germline ends. The germline V gene has CDR1 MNHEY and CDR2 SVGAGI. The CDR3 DNA reads TGTGCCAGCAGCAATGACGAGGGCGAAAACTATGGCTACACCTTC. Encoded protein: CASSNDEGENYGYTF.

The chain links TRBV29-1 to TRBJ1-2; D uncertain. With 2 bases removed from V and 0 bases from J, the gap between germline ends came to 7 bases. The CDR3 is 13 amino acids. The germline V gene encodes CDR1 SQVTM and CDR2 ANQGSEA. The CDR3 nucleotides are TGCAGCGTTGAATCTCCTCCTAACTATGGCTACACCTTC. Residues: CSVESPPNYGYTF.

The rearrangement joins TRBV11-2 to TRBJ2-1, with D perhaps TRBD2 (5 bases). The CDR3 length is 15 residues. The ends were cut back, 4 bases at V and 5 bases at J, with 15 bases in the middle. Germline CDR1 SGHAT, CDR2 FQNNGV. CDR3 loop: CASSSLPVANNEQFF. The CDR3 region has the DNA TGTGCCAGCAGCTCCCTCCCGGTAGCGAACAATGAGCAGTTCTTC.

The genes are TRBV7-9 and TRBJ1-2; D gene uncertain. The CDR3 has 16 residues. The V and J ends lost 1 base and 0 bases respectively, with 12 bases between them. Germline lookup yields CDR1 SEHNR and CDR2 FQNEAQ (reference sequence). CDR3 sequence (DNA): TGTGCCAGCAGCTTAGTCCGTGTACGCTCTAACTATGGCTACACCTTC. Its protein is CASSLVRVRSNYGYTF.

The chain has TRBV20-1 and TRBJ2-1; 8 positions match TRBD1. The V gene's germline CDR1 is DFQATT and CDR2 SNEGSKA (reference sequence). CDR3 length: 20 residues. V lost 3 bases to trimming and J lost 5 bases; unmatched junction nucleotides: 24. The CDR3 DNA reads as TGCAGTGCTAGGCGTCAGGGGGCCAGTCTGAGCCCCGCGCGAAACAATGAGCAGTTCTTC. Amino acid sequence: CSARRQGASLSPARNNEQFF.

The J gene is TRBJ1-5, the V gene TRBV20-1; 8 nucleotides match TRBD1. This CDR3 is 13 amino acids long. Germline V lookup: CDR1 DFQATT, CDR2 SNEGSKA (reference sequence). Trimming cost V 2 bases and J 6 bases; bases outside gene matches: 3. CDR3 in DNA: TGCAGTGCTAGACAGGGGGCGATTCAGCCCCAGCATTTT. The encoded protein is CSARQGAIQPQHF.

The J gene is TRBJ2-1, the V gene TRBV4-3, with 14 positions matching TRBD2. CDR3 size: 15 residues. Trimming cost V 2 bases and J 9 bases; bases outside gene matches: 3. The germline V gene encodes CDR1 LGHNA and CDR2 YSLEER. Here the CDR3 DNA reads TGCGCCAGCAGCCAACCGGGACTAGCGGGGGCTGAGCAGTTCTTC. Its protein is CASSQPGLAGAEQFF.

V is TRBV4-3 and J is TRBJ1-4, with D tentatively TRBD1 (5 bases). CDR3 length equals 14 residues. Deletions cut 4 bases from V and 8 bases from J, with 14 bases between. CDR1 is LGHNA and CDR2 is YSLEER in the germline V gene. The CDR3 nucleotides read TGCGCCAGCAGCCCGAGTGGAGGGGAAGAAAAACTGTTTTTT. This codes for CASSPSGGEEKLFF.

About this clonotype itself: At one end the junction does not follow the germline gene, possibly because of a read error. The chain recombines TRBV7-2 with TRBJ1-2; D uncertain. Germline V gene data show CDR1 as SGHTA and CDR2 as FQGNSA. The CDR3 consists of 11 residues. CDR3 residues: CASSLIYGHTF. CDR3 sequence (DNA): TGTGCCAGCAGCTTGATCTATGGCCACACCTTC.

The chain links TRBV7-2 to TRBJ2-7, with D possibly TRBD2 on 7 matching bases. Trimming removed 5 bases at V and 3 bases at J, with 14 bases between. The length of the CDR3 is 14 residues. Looked up from germline, CDR1 is SGHTA and CDR2 is FQGNSA. The CDR3 DNA reads as TGTGCCAGCAGCGGGGGGGCAGGCTACTACGAGCAGTACTTC. It is translated as CASSGGAGYYEQYF. The complete variable domain, with remaining parts taken from reference TRBV7-2 and TRBJ2-7, reads GAGVSQSPSNKVTEKGKDVELRCDPISGHTALYWYRQSLGQGLEFLIYFQGNSAPDKSGLPSDRFSAERTGGSVSTLTIQRTQQEDSAVYLCASSGGAGYYEQYFGPGTRLTVT.

The sample holds a few counts of this clonotype. The chain recombines TRBV11-1 with TRBJ2-3; D may match TRBD1 or TRBD2 (6 bases each). Germline loops: CDR1 SGHAT, CDR2 FQDESV (reference sequence). Trimming stripped 5 bases from V and 4 bases from J, with 22 bases between. The CDR3 runs 17 residues. The CDR3 DNA follows: TGTGCCAGCAGCCCCGGGAACATTCACAGGGAGGCAGATACGCAGTATTTT. Its protein product is CASSPGNIHREADTQYF.

The chain recombines TRBV20-1 with TRBJ1-5; D not resolved. V was cut by 6 bases and J by 0 bases, with 12 bases left in between. The CDR3 spans 14 residues. Germline-derived CDR1 and CDR2 are DFQATT and SNEGSKA (reference sequence). The CDR3 sequence: CSARREYSNQPQHF. In DNA form, the CDR3 reads TGCAGTGCAAGGAGGGAGTATAGCAATCAGCCCCAGCATTTT.

The V gene is TRBV7-8, the J gene TRBJ1-5, with 9 nucleotides matching TRBD1. V gave up 1 base and J gave up 11 bases; unmatched junction bases: 9. This CDR3 contains 15 residues. The germline V gene encodes CDR1 SGHVS and CDR2 FQNEAQ. DNA for the CDR3: TGTGCCAGCAGCTTAGGGGACAGGGCGTGGCGTTCCCAGCATTTT. This encodes CASSLGDRAWRSQHF.